These T cell receptor beta chains were read from a single sample in a study of cytomegalovirus exposure and HLA in healthy donors. Produced via immunoSEQ multiplex PCR; TCRdb's table is partial and in-frame only. The sample contains around 120,000 clones, approximately 86% of which appear only once. The material sequenced was PBMCs. Receptor source: a boy between 10 and 17 years old in good health and CMV-seronegative. CDR3s include the opening cysteine and the closing phenylalanine or tryptophan. D genes are given only for firm matches. Clone size appears in some rows only: once, few, many, or a class for an expanded clone.

size	V	D	J	DNA	CDR3
.	TRBV27	.	TRBJ2-6	TGTGCCAGCAGTTTATTAGGGGGGGGGTCTGGGGCCAACGTCCTGACTTTC	CASSLLGGGSGANVLTF
.	TRBV7-3	TRBD2	TRBJ2-1	TGTGCCAGCAGCCGTACTAGCGGGGCCTACAATGAGCAGTTCTTC	CASSRTSGAYNEQFF
.	TRBV5-6	TRBD2	TRBJ2-7	TGTGCCAGCAGTTCCAGGACTAGCTACGAGCAGTACTTC	CASSSRTSYEQYF
.	TRBV13	.	TRBJ2-1	TGTGCCAGCAGCTCCCCTGACGGGGGGCCCTACAATGAGCAGTTCTTC	CASSSPDGGPYNEQFF
.	TRBV10-2	.	TRBJ2-7	TGCGCCAGTACAGGGACCTACGAGCAGTACTTC	CASTGTYEQYF
once	TRBV7-6	TRBD2	TRBJ2-7	TGTGCCAGCAGCCTTGACTCTAGCGGGAGTTACAACGAGCAGTACTTC	CASSLDSSGSYNEQYF
.	TRBV2	TRBD2	TRBJ2-2	TGTGCCAGCAGTCCTCCGGGACTAGCGGGCACCGGGGAGCTGTTTTTT	CASSPPGLAGTGELFF
once	TRBV7-3	TRBD2	TRBJ2-1	TGTGCCAGCAGCCGGGGGGGAGGGGAGCAGTTCTTC	CASSRGGGEQFF
.	TRBV9	.	TRBJ1-6	TGTGCCAGCAGCGTAGACGGGAGCTCCTATAATTCACCCCTCCACTTT	CASSVDGSSYNSPLHF
.	TRBV7-2	TRBD2	TRBJ2-3	TGTGCCAGCAGCCATAGCGGGGGGGCGGGGGGTTCGTATACGCAGTATTTT	CASSHSGGAGGSYTQYF
once	TRBV15	.	TRBJ1-6	TGTGCCACCAGCAGCAGCCGACTCAGAAATTCACCCCTCCACTTT	CATSSSRLRNSPLHF
.	TRBV7-8	.	TRBJ2-7	TGTGCCAGCAGCTCCGCAGTTGGGACACCATACGAGCAGTACTTC	CASSSAVGTPYEQYF
.	TRBV18	TRBD1	TRBJ1-5	TGTGCCAGCTCAGCCGACAGGGATCAGCCCCAGCATTTT	CASSADRDQPQHF
.	TRBV5-1	TRBD1	TRBJ1-2	TGCGCCAGCAGCTTCAGGACAGGGAATGAAGATGGCTACACCTTC	CASSFRTGNEDGYTF
.	TRBV5-6	TRBD2	TRBJ2-1	TGTGCCAGCAGCTTGGAATTCGGGACTAGCGGGCACAATGAGCAGTTCTTC	CASSLEFGTSGHNEQFF
.	TRBV7-6	TRBD1	TRBJ2-7	TGTGCCAGCAGCTCCCCGGACAGGGGGCTTGAGCAGTACTTC	CASSSPDRGLEQYF
.	TRBV27	.	TRBJ2-5	TGTGCCAGCAGTTTAAATGTACTCCAAGAGACCCAGTACTTC	CASSLNVLQETQYF
.	TRBV5-5	TRBD1	TRBJ1-5	TGTGCCAGCAGCCCAACTTCGGACAGGGGGCTCCAGCCCCAGCATTTT	CASSPTSDRGLQPQHF